The 17 T cell receptor beta chains in this list originate from one sample, sequenced in a study of identifying expanded T cells in peripheral blood. Libraries were prepared by immunoSEQ multiplex PCR; TCRdb keeps only in-frame clonotypes and omits some of them. This table holds 80,000 to 90,000 clones, approximately 83% found once. The sequenced material came from blood. The receptors come from a person aged 18-69 years in good health.

This clone was seen just once. The V and J genes are TRBV7-9 and TRBJ1-2, with D possibly being TRBD1 (5 bases). The germline V and J ends were trimmed by 8 bases and 8 bases, with 21 bases remaining between them. CDR3 length: 14 amino acids. The germline gives CDR1 SEHNR, CDR2 FQNEAQ (reference sequence). CDR3 coding DNA: TGTGCCAGCCAGATACATCAGGGAGCGGAGGGCTACACCTTC. This gives the protein CASQIHQGAEGYTF.

The chain has TRBV19 and TRBJ1-1, with no clear D. The CDR3 contains 14 residues. The V end lost 0 bases, the J end lost 2 bases, and 7 bases lay between the germline ends. In germline, CDR1 is LNHDA, CDR2 SQIVND (reference sequence). This CDR3 reads CASSIDRSNTEAFF. The CDR3, as DNA: TGTGCCAGTAGTATAGACAGGTCTAACACTGAAGCTTTCTTT.

The rearrangement uses TRBV18 and TRBJ1-2, with D perhaps TRBD1 (5 bases). The V end was cut by 4 bases, the J end by 8 bases, with 14 bases between. The CDR3 totals 13 residues. Per germline, CDR1 KGHSH and CDR2 LQKENI. The CDR3 reads CASSRGAGEGYTF. The CDR3 coding sequence is TGTGCCAGCTCACGAGGGGCGGGGGAAGGCTACACCTTC.

CDR3 sequence: CASSPLVPEEEKLFF. DNA for the CDR3: TGTGCCAGCAGCCCCTTGGTCCCGGAGGAGGAAAAACTGTTTTTT. The chain combines TRBV6-1 with TRBJ1-4; no clear D gene. Germline V lookup: CDR1 MNHNS, CDR2 SASEGT. Trimming took 6 bases from V and 8 from J, leaving 19 bases between them. The CDR3 is made up of 15 amino acids.

This sequence joins TRBV4-3 and TRBJ1-1, with D unresolved. V dropped 1 base and J dropped 3 bases, with 12 bases sitting between them. CDR3 length: 15 residues. Germline values: CDR1 LGHNA, CDR2 YSLEER. CDR3 nucleotide sequence: TGCGCCAGCAGCCAAGTCGCTGGTATCGACACTGAAGCTTTCTTT. It is translated as CASSQVAGIDTEAFF.

The rearrangement links TRBV5-1 to TRBJ2-5, with D possibly TRBD2 on 5 matching bases. The CDR3 sequence is 13 residues long. Per germline, CDR1 SGHRS and CDR2 YFSETQ. Deletions cut 5 bases from V and 4 bases from J, with 12 bases between. CDR3 nucleotides: TGCGCCAGCAGACAGAGGGTGTTAGAGACCCAGTACTTC. Encoded protein: CASRQRVLETQYF. Based on the CDR3 plus reference TRBV5-1 and TRBJ2-5, the full variable domain is KAGVTQTPRYLIKTRGQQVTLSCSPISGHRSVSWYQQTPGQGLQFLFEYFSETQRNKGNFPGRFSGRQFSNSRSEMNVSTLELGDSALYLCASRQRVLETQYFGPGTRLLVL.

The rearrangement uses TRBV5-1 and TRBJ1-1; D is unclear. The CDR3 consists of 14 residues. V was shortened by 5 bases and J by 1 base, with 12 bases between the two germline ends. CDR1 SGHRS and CDR2 YFSETQ come from the germline V gene. The CDR3 DNA sequence: TGCGCCAGCAGGCGAGCGATGGGGAACACTGAAGCTTTCTTT. As protein: CASRRAMGNTEAFF. Based on the CDR3 plus reference TRBV5-1 and TRBJ1-1, the full variable domain is KAGVTQTPRYLIKTRGQQVTLSCSPISGHRSVSWYQQTPGQGLQFLFEYFSETQRNKGNFPGRFSGRQFSNSRSEMNVSTLELGDSALYLCASRRAMGNTEAFFGQGTRLTVV.

The chain is built from TRBV2 and TRBJ1-5; no firm D call. V shed 4 bases and J shed 1 base, with 14 bases lying between them. The CDR3 spans 16 residues. The V gene's germline CDR1 is SNHLY and CDR2 FYNNEI. In nucleotides, the CDR3 is TGTGCCAGCAGTGTTAGCTCGAGGGTAAGCAATCAGCCCCAGCATTTT. It specifies CASSVSSRVSNQPQHF.

This clone was observed a few times. The chain carries TRBV5-1 and TRBJ2-5; 15 bases are shared with TRBD2. The CDR3 covers 17 residues. The germline gives CDR1 SGHRS, CDR2 YFSETQ. The V and J ends lost 4 bases and 5 bases, in that order; junction bases with no gene match: 9. CDR3 amino acids: CASSPGLAGGRLETQYF. The CDR3 bases are TGCGCCAGCAGCCCCGGACTAGCGGGGGGGAGATTGGAGACCCAGTACTTC.

The chain has TRBV7-9 and TRBJ2-5; 7 bases align to TRBD1. The CDR3 runs 15 residues. V lost 4 bases to trimming and J lost 2 bases; unmatched junction nucleotides: 7. Germline CDR1 is SEHNR and CDR2 is FQNEAQ (reference sequence). CDR3 in DNA: TGTGCCAGCAGCTACAGAACGGGACAGCAAGAGACCCAGTACTTC. Encoded protein: CASSYRTGQQETQYF.

The V and J genes are TRBV14 and TRBJ1-2; TRBD1 matches at 7 bases. Germline V CDR1 and CDR2: SGHDN, FVKESK. The CDR3 loop spans 16 amino acids. Germline trimming cut 3 bases from V and 8 bases from J; bases unmatched to any gene: 15. The CDR3 DNA reads as TGTGCCAGCAGCCAGATGTGGGGCAGCGGGACAGCGGGCTACACCTTC. This codes for CASSQMWGSGTAGYTF.

The V call is TRBV6-1, the J call TRBJ1-5; 8 nucleotides line up with TRBD1. CDR1 is MNHNS and CDR2 is SASEGT in the germline V gene. The V segment lost 5 bases and the J segment 7 bases; nucleotides outside the gene matches: 7. There are 14 residues in the CDR3. The CDR3 loop reads CASSLTGGNQPQHF. The CDR3 DNA sequence: TGTGCCAGCAGTTTAACAGGGGGAAACCAGCCCCAGCATTTT.

A few counts support this clone. V is TRBV5-1 and J is TRBJ2-2; D is perhaps TRBD1 (6 bases). The V gene's germline CDR1 is SGHRS and CDR2 YFSETQ. The CDR3 runs to 19 residues. V shed 5 bases and J shed 3 bases, with 26 bases lying between them. Written as DNA, the CDR3 is TGCGCCAGCAGTTTCACAAACAGGGCCCATTCCCTTGACACCGGGGAGCTGTTTTTT. Protein sequence: CASSFTNRAHSLDTGELFF.

The V gene is TRBV7-2, the J gene TRBJ2-5; D unresolved. Looked up from germline, CDR1 is SGHTA and CDR2 is FQGNSA. V was trimmed by 0 bases and J by 5 bases, leaving 13 bases between them. CDR3 size: 15 residues. CDR3 nucleotide sequence: TGTGCCAGCAGCTTAGCGACCCCCAGGTTGGAGACCCAGTACTTC. Translating gives CASSLATPRLETQYF. The full variable domain, with the rest looked up from reference TRBV7-2 and TRBJ2-5, is GAGVSQSPSNKVTEKGKDVELRCDPISGHTALYWYRQSLGQGLEFLIYFQGNSAPDKSGLPSDRFSAERTGGSVSTLTIQRTQQEDSAVYLCASSLATPRLETQYFGPGTRLLVL.

This sequence joins TRBV5-1 and TRBJ2-3; the D is unclear. Germline V gene data show CDR1 as SGHRS and CDR2 as YFSETQ. V lost 5 bases and J lost 0, with 13 bases in between. The CDR3 has 15 amino acids. The CDR3 protein is CASRIRPVSTDTQYF. The CDR3 DNA reads TGCGCCAGCAGAATACGACCCGTTAGCACAGATACGCAGTATTTT.

Details on this clone: One end of the junction is discordant with germline, which a read error may explain. The chain combines TRBV5-3 with TRBJ1-2, with 7 nucleotides matching TRBD1. TRBV5-3 is an open reading frame whose function is uncertain. CDR3 length equals 12 residues. This CDR3 is CASSYTGEGYTF. For the CDR3, the DNA is TGTGCCAGCAGCTACACAGGGGAAGGCTACACCTTC.

The chain uses TRBV6-5 and TRBJ1-1; no reliable D call. The V gene lost 7 bases and the J gene lost 3 bases, with 12 bases spanning the gap. The CDR3 covers 13 residues. Germline V lookup: CDR1 MNHEY, CDR2 SVGAGI. In DNA, the CDR3 is TGTGCCAGCACCGCCTACGGGGACACTGAAGCTTTCTTT. The encoded protein is CASTAYGDTEAFF.